This TCR beta chain was found in a study of cytomegalovirus exposure and HLA in healthy donors. Assay: immunoSEQ multiplex PCR; the TCRdb copy retains only in-frame clones and omits some. The sample contains tens of thousands of clones, around 94% of which appear only once. The source material was PBMCs. The receptor comes from a man between 18 and 35 years old in good health and CMV-seropositive.

CDR3 nucleotides: TGTGCCAGCAGGGAGCGGGAGTCGAAGTACAATGAGCAGTTCTTC. Its protein product is CASRERESKYNEQFF. The gene calls are TRBV6-1 and TRBJ2-1; TRBD2 aligns across 8 bases. CDR1 and CDR2 from the germline V gene are MNHNS and SASEGT. Unmatched junction bases numbered 8, after V lost 6 bases and J lost 4 bases. This CDR3 has 15 amino acids.